This TCR beta chain came from a study of T cell responses to AZD1222 COVID-19 vaccine. V lost 0 bases and J lost 0; bases outside the gene matches: 5. In germline, CDR1 is SGHNT, CDR2 YYREEE (reference sequence). This CDR3 is built from 16 residues. Only in-frame clones appear in the TCRdb table, and some are missing; sequencing was by immunoSEQ multiplex PCR. Of approximately 140,000 clones in the sample, under 95% were seen once. This sample comprised peripheral blood, obtained 28 days after the second AZD1222 dose. This TCR was sampled from an adult who received the AZD1222 COVID-19 vaccine. The rearrangement uses TRBV5-4 and TRBJ2-7, with 8 bases lining up with TRBD2. The CDR3 here is CASSLAGGTSSYEQYF. The DNA for the CDR3 is TGTGCCAGCAGCTTGGCGGGGGGGACTAGCTCCTACGAGCAGTACTTC.